This TCR beta chain came from a study of metastatic and nonmetastatic thyroid tumors. In the study overall: Samples came from malignant and benign thyroid patients, and repertoires were compared across blood and tumor or nodule tissue. Study-level points and caveats: Reportedly, malignant thyroid tumors had significantly higher TCR beta diversity than benign nodules, in blood and tumor.

Patients were all untreated before their thyroid surgery. This clone was counted at least ten times. Its specificity is not known. Methods used by the authors: For papillary thyroid cancer, a distant-metastasis classifier was constructed from CDR3 differences observed across clinicopathological groups. TCRdb re-called the PCR reads through MiXCR. These V and J calls are TCRdb output, not the study's own analysis. The table includes approximately 31,000 clones, 15% to 20% detected once. The specimen sequenced was blood. The receptor was isolated from a female donor with papillary thyroid cancer or a benign thyroid nodule (not recorded which). Some clones in this sample may be carry-over from other donors' samples.

CDR3 protein: CSAKPRGQETQYF. Here the CDR3 DNA reads TGCAGTGCCAAGCCCCGTGGGCAAGAGACCCAGTACTTC. The chain uses TRBV20-1 and TRBJ2-5; unclear D gene. The CDR3 covers 13 residues. V shed 6 bases and J shed 2 bases, with 13 bases lying between them. Per the germline V gene, CDR1 is DFQATT and CDR2 is SNEGSKA (reference sequence).